These T cell receptor beta chains were read from a single sample in a study of blood T cell repertoires in COVID-19. TCRdb keeps only in-frame clones here, not all; method: immunoSEQ multiplex PCR. Counted here are 130,000 or so clones, approximately 83% occurring once; the ten biggest clones make up 4.5%. Specimen: peripheral blood. Receptor source: a woman in her 70s with acute or convalescent COVID-19. Each CDR3 is given with its conserved first and last residue. D genes are given only for firm matches. Rows give clone size only sometimes, using once, few, many, or a class for an expanded clone.

d_call: .; j_call: TRBJ2-2; clone_size: .; v_call: TRBV6-5; cdr3_aa: CASSTDSNTGELFF; cdr3_nt: TGTGCCAGCAGCACGGACAGTAACACCGGGGAGCTGTTTTTT
d_call: TRBD2; j_call: TRBJ2-3; clone_size: .; v_call: TRBV19; cdr3_aa: CARVSGDTDTQYF; cdr3_nt: TGTGCCAGGGTTAGCGGGGACACAGATACGCAGTATTTT
d_call: TRBD1; j_call: TRBJ1-4; clone_size: .; v_call: TRBV7-2; cdr3_aa: CASSYSQGGDEKLFF; cdr3_nt: TGTGCCAGCAGCTATTCACAGGGGGGGGATGAAAAACTGTTTTTT
d_call: TRBD1; j_call: TRBJ1-1; clone_size: .; v_call: TRBV5-6; cdr3_aa: CASSPGQDREAFF; cdr3_nt: TGTGCCAGCAGCCCTGGACAGGATCGTGAAGCTTTCTTT
d_call: .; j_call: TRBJ1-2; clone_size: .; v_call: TRBV6-6; cdr3_aa: CASSYSGAPGYTF; cdr3_nt: TGTGCCAGCAGTTACTCGGGGGCGCCTGGCTACACCTTC
d_call: .; j_call: TRBJ1-1; clone_size: .; v_call: TRBV6-1; cdr3_aa: CASSEWGLNTEAFF; cdr3_nt: TGTGCCAGCAGTGAATGGGGGCTGAACACTGAAGCTTTCTTT
d_call: .; j_call: TRBJ2-3; clone_size: .; v_call: TRBV10-2; cdr3_aa: CASGPFPDTQYF; cdr3_nt: TGCGCCAGTGGCCCTTTCCCAGATACGCAGTATTTT
d_call: .; j_call: TRBJ2-2; clone_size: .; v_call: TRBV7-9; cdr3_aa: CASSIREITGELFF; cdr3_nt: TGTGCCAGCAGCATCCGGGAGATCACCGGGGAGCTGTTTTTT
d_call: TRBD2; j_call: TRBJ2-3; clone_size: once; v_call: TRBV9; cdr3_aa: CASSAGTSGGAGTDTQYF; cdr3_nt: TGTGCCAGCAGCGCCGGGACTAGCGGGGGGGCGGGTACAGATACGCAGTATTTT
d_call: .; j_call: TRBJ1-2; clone_size: .; v_call: TRBV7-9; cdr3_aa: CASSLASRGYGYTF; cdr3_nt: TGTGCCAGCAGCTTAGCTTCCAGGGGCTATGGCTACACCTTC
d_call: TRBD2; j_call: TRBJ2-2; clone_size: .; v_call: TRBV6-8; cdr3_aa: CASLVNPPGRRAGELFF; cdr3_nt: TGTGCCAGCCTCGTCAACCCTCCCGGGAGGCGGGCCGGGGAGCTGTTTTTT
d_call: TRBD1; j_call: TRBJ1-3; clone_size: .; v_call: TRBV18; cdr3_aa: CASSAGQSASGNTIYF; cdr3_nt: TGTGCCAGCTCAGCGGGACAGTCTGCTTCTGGAAACACCATATATTTT
d_call: .; j_call: TRBJ1-1; clone_size: .; v_call: TRBV10-3; cdr3_aa: CAISRQENTEAFF; cdr3_nt: TGTGCCATCAGTCGACAGGAGAACACTGAAGCTTTCTTT
d_call: TRBD1; j_call: TRBJ2-2; clone_size: .; v_call: TRBV10-1; cdr3_aa: CASSDTGEFGTGELFF; cdr3_nt: TGCGCCAGCAGTGACACAGGGGAGTTCGGTACCGGGGAGCTGTTTTTT
d_call: .; j_call: TRBJ2-2; clone_size: .; v_call: TRBV15; cdr3_aa: CATSRDSWSNTGELFF; cdr3_nt: TGTGCCACCAGCAGAGATAGTTGGTCGAACACCGGGGAGCTGTTTTTT
d_call: .; j_call: TRBJ2-7; clone_size: .; v_call: TRBV30; cdr3_aa: CAWSGRRQSPYEQYF; cdr3_nt: TGTGCCTGGAGTGGAAGGAGACAGTCACCCTACGAGCAGTACTTC
d_call: TRBD1; j_call: TRBJ1-2; clone_size: .; v_call: TRBV24-1; cdr3_aa: CATSDWGQEFNGYTF; cdr3_nt: TGTGCCACCAGTGACTGGGGACAGGAATTTAATGGCTACACCTTC
d_call: TRBD1; j_call: TRBJ1-5; clone_size: .; v_call: TRBV6-1; cdr3_aa: CASSDLRDRGPQPQHF; cdr3_nt: TGTGCCAGCAGTGACCTCCGGGACAGGGGGCCTCAGCCCCAGCATTTT
d_call: TRBD2; j_call: TRBJ2-1; clone_size: .; v_call: TRBV5-1; cdr3_aa: CASSLVAGGSTYNEQFF; cdr3_nt: TGCGCCAGCAGCTTGGTAGCGGGGGGCTCCACCTACAATGAGCAGTTCTTC
d_call: .; j_call: TRBJ1-3; clone_size: once; v_call: TRBV3-1/TRBV3-2; cdr3_aa: CASSQPPGNTIYF; cdr3_nt: TGTGCCAGCAGCCAACCCCCCGGGAACACCATATATTTT
d_call: TRBD1; j_call: TRBJ1-2; clone_size: .; v_call: TRBV9; cdr3_aa: CASSVGTGLGGYTF; cdr3_nt: TGTGCCAGCAGCGTGGGGACAGGGCTCGGAGGCTACACCTTC
d_call: .; j_call: TRBJ1-5; clone_size: .; v_call: TRBV3-1/TRBV3-2; cdr3_aa: CASSHSSRADDSNQPQHF; cdr3_nt: TGTGCCAGCAGCCATTCCTCGAGGGCGGACGATAGCAATCAGCCCCAGCATTTT
d_call: .; j_call: TRBJ1-2; clone_size: .; v_call: TRBV7-8; cdr3_aa: CASSLRQGYGYTF; cdr3_nt: TGTGCCAGCAGCTTAAGGCAGGGGTATGGCTACACCTTC
d_call: TRBD1; j_call: TRBJ1-4; clone_size: .; v_call: TRBV7-9; cdr3_aa: CASSWDRVRGEKLFF; cdr3_nt: TGTGCCAGCAGCTGGGACAGGGTCCGGGGTGAAAAACTGTTTTTT
d_call: .; j_call: TRBJ1-5; clone_size: .; v_call: TRBV6-2/TRBV6-3; cdr3_aa: CASSFSPSRSHQHF; cdr3_nt: TGTGCCAGCAGTTTCTCTCCATCTCGGTCCCACCAGCATTTT